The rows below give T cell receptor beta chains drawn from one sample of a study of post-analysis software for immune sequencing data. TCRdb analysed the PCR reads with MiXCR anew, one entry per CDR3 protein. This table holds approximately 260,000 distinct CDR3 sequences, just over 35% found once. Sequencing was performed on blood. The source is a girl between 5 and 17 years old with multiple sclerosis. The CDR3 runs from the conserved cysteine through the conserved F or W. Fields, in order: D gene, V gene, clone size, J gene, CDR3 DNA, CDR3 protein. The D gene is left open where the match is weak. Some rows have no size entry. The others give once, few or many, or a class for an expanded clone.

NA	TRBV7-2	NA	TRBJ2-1	TGTGCCAGCAGCGAACAGGGTAGGCGTGACAATGAGCAGTTCTTC	CASSEQGRRDNEQFF
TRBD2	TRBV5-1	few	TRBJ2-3	TGCGCCAGCTACCAGTTCGGGGGGATATCAGATGCGCAGTATTTT	CASYQFGGISDAQYF
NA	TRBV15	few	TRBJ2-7	TGTGCCACCAGCAGAGCCTACCAGGGGCCCCAAGAGCAGTACTTC	CATSRAYQGPQEQYF
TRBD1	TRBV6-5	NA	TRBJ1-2	TGTGCCAGCAGTTATGAGGGGGCGGCTGGCCACACCTTC	CASSYEGAAGHTF
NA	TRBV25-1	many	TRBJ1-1	TGTGCCAGCAGTGAAATAGGGCAGGTGAGAACTGAAGCTTTCTTT	CASSEIGQVRTEAFF
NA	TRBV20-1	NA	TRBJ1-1	TGCAGTGCTAGAACGTTTGGGGGGAACACTGAAGCTTTCTTT	CSARTFGGNTEAFF
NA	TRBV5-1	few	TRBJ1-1	TGCGCCAGCAGCTCGGTAGAGGGGTACACTGAAGCTTTCTTT	CASSSVEGYTEAFF
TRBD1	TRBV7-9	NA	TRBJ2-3	TGTGCCAGCAGCCCAGGGGGCCCCTCGGCAGATACGCAGTATTTT	CASSPGGPSADTQYF
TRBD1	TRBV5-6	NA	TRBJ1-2	TGTGCCAGCGGCTTGGGACAGGACTATGGCTACACCTTC	CASGLGQDYGYTF
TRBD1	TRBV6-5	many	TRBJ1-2	TGTGCCAGCAGTCCCGACAGGGGGCCGGGTGGCTACACCTTC	CASSPDRGPGGYTF
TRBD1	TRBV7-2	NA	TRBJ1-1	TGTGCCAGCAGCCAGAAGACAGGGGCGGGTACTGAAGCTTTCTTT	CASSQKTGAGTEAFF
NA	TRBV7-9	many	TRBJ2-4	TGTGCCAGCAGCCGAACGCATGGGGGAAGGGCCGACGAAGTAGCCAAAAACATTCAGTACTTC	CASSRTHGGRADEVAKNIQYF
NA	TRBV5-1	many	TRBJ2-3	TGCGCCAGCAGCTTGGGACAGGACTTTTATAGCACAGATACGCAGTATTTT	CASSLGQDFYSTDTQYF
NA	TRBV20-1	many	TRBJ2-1	TGCAGTGCTAGGACTCGGAGCTCCTACAATGAGCAGTTCTTC	CSARTRSSYNEQFF
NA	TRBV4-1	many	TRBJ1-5	TGCGCCAGCAGCCAAGAGAACGGTTTGAGCAATCAGCCCCAGCATTTT	CASSQENGLSNQPQHF
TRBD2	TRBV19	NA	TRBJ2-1	TGTGCCAGTAGTTCCTCCGGGACTAGCTCCTACAATGAGCAGTTCTTC	CASSSSGTSSYNEQFF
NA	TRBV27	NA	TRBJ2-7	TGTGCCAGCAGTTCCGGCAGATACGAGCAGTACTTC	CASSSGRYEQYF
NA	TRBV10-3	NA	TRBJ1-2	TGTGCCATCAGTGCGAAAGGTAGCTACACCTTC	CAISAKGSYTF